The clone carrying this T cell receptor (beta chain) was recorded at least ten times. The CDR3 loop spans 14 amino acids. The ends were cut back, 7 bases at V and 3 bases at J, with 13 bases in the middle. During its preparation, the TCRbeta library received unique molecular identifiers. Each CDR3 protein gets one entry after TCRdb re-called the PCR reads with MiXCR. Of some 200,000 distinct CDR3 sequences detected, around 7% appear once; the ten largest clones hold 3%. The record originates from a study of T-cell reconstitution after alpha-beta-depleted transplantation in children. The clonotype originates from a human donor who donated a stem cell graft to a child with Wiskott-Aldrich syndrome. The sample in question was PBMCs from the stem cell graft donor, obtained from the stem cell graft. The rearrangement uses TRBV12-3 or TRBV12-4 and TRBJ2-4; D is perhaps TRBD1 (5 bases). CDR3 sequence (DNA): TGTGCCAGCAATCCAGGGTACGGCAAAAACATTCAGTACTTC. It translates to CASNPGYGKNIQYF.